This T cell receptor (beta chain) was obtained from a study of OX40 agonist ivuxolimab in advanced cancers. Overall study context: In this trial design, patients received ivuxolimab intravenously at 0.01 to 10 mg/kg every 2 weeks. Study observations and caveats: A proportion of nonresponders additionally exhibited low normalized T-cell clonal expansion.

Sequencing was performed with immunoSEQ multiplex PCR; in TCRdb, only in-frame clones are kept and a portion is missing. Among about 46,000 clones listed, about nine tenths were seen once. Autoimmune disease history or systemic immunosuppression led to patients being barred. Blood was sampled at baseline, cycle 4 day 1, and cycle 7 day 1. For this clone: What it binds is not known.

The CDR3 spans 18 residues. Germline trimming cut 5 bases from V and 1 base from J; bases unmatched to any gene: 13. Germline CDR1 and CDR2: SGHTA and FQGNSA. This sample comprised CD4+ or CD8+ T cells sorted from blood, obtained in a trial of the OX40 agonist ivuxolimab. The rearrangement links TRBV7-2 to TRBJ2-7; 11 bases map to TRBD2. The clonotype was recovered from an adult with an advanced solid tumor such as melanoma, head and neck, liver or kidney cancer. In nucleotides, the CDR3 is TGTGCCAGCAGCCCGGTGGTACTAGCGGGAGTTGGATCCTACGAGCAGTACTTC. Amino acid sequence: CASSPVVLAGVGSYEQYF.